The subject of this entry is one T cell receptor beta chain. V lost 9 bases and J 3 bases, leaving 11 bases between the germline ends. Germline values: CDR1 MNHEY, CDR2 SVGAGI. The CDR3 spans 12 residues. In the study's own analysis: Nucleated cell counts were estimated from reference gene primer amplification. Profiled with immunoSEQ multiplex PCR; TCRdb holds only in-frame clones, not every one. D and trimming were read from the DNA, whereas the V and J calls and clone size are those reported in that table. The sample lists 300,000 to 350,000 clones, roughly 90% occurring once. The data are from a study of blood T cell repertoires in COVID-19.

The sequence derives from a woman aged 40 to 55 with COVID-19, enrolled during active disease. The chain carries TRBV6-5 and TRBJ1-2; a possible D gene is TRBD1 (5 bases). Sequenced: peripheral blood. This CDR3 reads CASSGGDYGYTF. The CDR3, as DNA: TGTGCCAGTTCTGGGGGGGACTATGGCTACACCTTC.